This TCR beta chain was retrieved from a study of OX40 agonist ivuxolimab in advanced cancers. General study findings and limits: On average, a greater number of expanded clones characterised CD8+ T cells relative to CD4+. At 0.1 to 3.0 mg/kg and by week 6, CD4+ and CD8+ T cells in the blood had expanded clonally. At 0.1-3.0 mg/kg, partial responders had clonal expansion among the lowest observed. Low normalized T-cell clonal expansion was additionally recorded for some nonresponders.

V lost 0 bases to trimming and J lost 1 base, with 9 bases between them. The CDR3 contains 15 residues. The V gene's germline CDR1 is SGDLS and CDR2 YYNGEE. To note about this clone: The antigen remains unidentified.

Profiling relied on immunoSEQ multiplex PCR, and the TCRdb table lists in-frame clones only, not all of them. The sample includes about 100,000 clones, roughly 90% seen only once; the top ten take around 0.16%. J is TRBJ2-3 and V is TRBV9, with D uncertain. The TCR sequence derives from an adult with an advanced solid tumor such as melanoma, head and neck, liver or kidney cancer. The sample in question was CD4+ or CD8+ T cells sorted from blood, obtained in a trial of the OX40 agonist ivuxolimab. CDR3 sequence reads: CASSVGATGTDTQYF. Here the CDR3 DNA reads TGTGCCAGCAGCGTAGGGGCTACCGGCACAGATACGCAGTATTTT.